This is a list of T cell receptor beta chains from one sample in a study of blood T cell repertoires in COVID-19. Clones were read by immunoSEQ multiplex PCR, and TCRdb kept only the in-frame ones, dropping some. This table holds around 180,000 clones, around 80% found once. Source material: peripheral blood. The receptor set was obtained from a human donor in a cohort sampled during active COVID-19. Both conserved end residues are part of each CDR3. The D gene is left open where the match is weak. The size of a clone is reported for some rows only, either as once, few or many, or as a class for expanded clones.

j_gene	abundance	v_gene	d_gene	CDR3nt	CDR3aa
TRBJ2-7	-	TRBV29-1	TRBD1	TGCAGCGTAGTCGGGACAGCGTCGGGGTACTACGAGCAGTACTTC	CSVVGTASGYYEQYF
TRBJ1-5	-	TRBV4-1	-	TGCGCCAGCAGCCAAGGGGGGCAGGGCAATCAGCCCCAGCATTTT	CASSQGGQGNQPQHF
TRBJ2-5	-	TRBV7-3	TRBD2	TGTGCCAGCAGCTTACCGACTAGCTCGGGGGAGACCCAGTACTTC	CASSLPTSSGETQYF
TRBJ2-6	-	TRBV5-1	TRBD1	TGCGCCAGCAGCCCTTTAGGCGGGACAGGGGGGTTCGGGGCCAACGTCCTGACTTTC	CASSPLGGTGGFGANVLTF
TRBJ1-2	-	TRBV5-4	-	TGTGCCAGCAGCTCTGGGGGGGGCTATGGCTACACCTTC	CASSSGGGYGYTF
TRBJ2-7	-	TRBV5-4	TRBD1	TGTGCCAGCAGCTCGGGACAGCTCCCCTACGAGCAGTACTTC	CASSSGQLPYEQYF
TRBJ1-5	few	TRBV6-1	TRBD1	TGTGCCAGCAGTGAAAGGGGGCTGGGTATGGGGTATCAGCCCCAGCATTTT	CASSERGLGMGYQPQHF
TRBJ2-5	-	TRBV29-1	TRBD1	TGCAGCGTTGAAGCCGCGGACAGGGGAGAAGAGACCCAGTACTTC	CSVEAADRGEETQYF
TRBJ2-1	-	TRBV10-3	TRBD1	TGTGCCATCGGCAAGGGGACAGTGGGGAATGAGCAGTTCTTC	CAIGKGTVGNEQFF
TRBJ1-1	-	TRBV5-1	-	TGCGCCAGCAGCACCCTCGGACAGATAGGGGAAGCTTTCTTT	CASSTLGQIGEAFF
TRBJ1-6	-	TRBV27	-	TGTGCCAGCAGTTTATGGGGACTCAATTCACCCCTCCACTTT	CASSLWGLNSPLHF
TRBJ1-2	-	TRBV5-4	-	TGTGCCAGCAGCTTGGTTGGGCAGGGCTATGGCTACACCTTC	CASSLVGQGYGYTF
TRBJ2-3	-	TRBV7-6	TRBD2	TGTGCCAGCAGCTCCCTGACTAGCGGGGGTGCAGATACGCAGTATTTT	CASSSLTSGGADTQYF
TRBJ2-5	once	TRBV6-5	TRBD2	TGTGCCAGCAGTTACTCGCCGGGGGGGGGACGAGAGACCCAGTACTTC	CASSYSPGGGRETQYF
TRBJ2-2	few	TRBV3-1/TRBV3-2	-	TGTGCCAGCAGTATCTGGAGGGGGGGCGACACCGGGGAGCTGTTTTTT	CASSIWRGGDTGELFF